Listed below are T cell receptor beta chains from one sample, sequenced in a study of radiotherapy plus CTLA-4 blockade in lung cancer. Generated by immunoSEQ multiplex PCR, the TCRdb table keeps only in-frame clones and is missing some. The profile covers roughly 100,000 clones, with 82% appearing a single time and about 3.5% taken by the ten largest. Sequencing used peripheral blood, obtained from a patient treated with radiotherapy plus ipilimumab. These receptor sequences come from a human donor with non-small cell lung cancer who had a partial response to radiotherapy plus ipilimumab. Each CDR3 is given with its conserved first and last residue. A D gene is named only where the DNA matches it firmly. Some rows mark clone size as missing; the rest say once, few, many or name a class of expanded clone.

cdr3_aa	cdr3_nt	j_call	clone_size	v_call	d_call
CASSPTGQGNMNTEAFF	TGTGCCAGCTCACCAACTGGACAGGGAAACATGAACACTGAAGCTTTCTTT	TRBJ1-1	NA	TRBV18	TRBD1
CASSPPGRESSNEQFF	TGTGCCAGCAGCCCCCCGGGGCGGGAGTCTAGTAATGAGCAGTTCTTC	TRBJ2-1	NA	TRBV12-1	NA
CASSPGTSGREDTDTQYF	TGTGCCAGCAGCCCCGGGACTAGCGGGAGGGAGGACACAGATACGCAGTATTTT	TRBJ2-3	NA	TRBV7-9	TRBD2
CASSPSVGGYTF	TGTGCCAGCTCACCATCAGTTGGTGGCTACACCTTC	TRBJ1-2	NA	TRBV18	NA
CASSSGQGREKLFF	TGCGCCAGCAGCTCCGGACAGGGACGGGAAAAACTGTTTTTT	TRBJ1-4	few	TRBV5-1	TRBD1
CASSAGQGAGGHTF	TGTGCCAGCTCCGCGGGGCAGGGGGCCGGTGGCCACACCTTC	TRBJ1-2	NA	TRBV18	TRBD1
CASSLSGTGAEQYF	TGTGCCAGCAGCCTATCCGGGACAGGGGCCGAGCAGTACTTC	TRBJ2-7	NA	TRBV4-2	TRBD1
CASSPTSGTGGKPQHF	TGTGCCAGCTCACCTACTTCAGGGACAGGGGGCAAGCCCCAGCATTTT	TRBJ1-5	NA	TRBV18	TRBD1
CASSLSLAGVDEQFF	TGTGCCAGCAGTTTATCCCTAGCGGGAGTAGATGAGCAGTTCTTC	TRBJ2-1	NA	TRBV27	TRBD2
CASSPRLAGGIEETQYF	TGTGCCAGCAGCCCCAGACTAGCGGGAGGGATCGAAGAGACCCAGTACTTC	TRBJ2-5	NA	TRBV28	TRBD2
CASSSGQNDGMKKLFF	TGTGCCAGCAGCTCAGGACAGAATGACGGAATGAAGAAACTGTTTTTT	TRBJ1-4	NA	TRBV5-4	NA
CASSLRAPRGNEQFF	TGTGCCAGCAGTTTAAGGGCCCCCCGGGGCAATGAGCAGTTCTTC	TRBJ2-1	few	TRBV27	NA
CASSVDRNYGYTF	TGTGCCAGCAGCGTGGACAGGAACTATGGCTACACCTTC	TRBJ1-2	few	TRBV9	TRBD1
CASSPFGSYNEQFF	TGCGCCAGCAGCCCCTTCGGCTCCTACAATGAGCAGTTCTTC	TRBJ2-1	NA	TRBV5-1	NA
CASQTGNQPQHF	TGTGCCAGCCAAACGGGCAATCAGCCCCAGCATTTT	TRBJ1-5	NA	TRBV28	NA
CASSLSLKRERAFF	TGTGCCAGCAGTTTAAGTTTAAAAAGGGAGCGAGCTTTCTTT	TRBJ1-1	NA	TRBV28	NA
CASSTSGYEQYF	TGTGCCAGCAGTACTAGCGGCTACGAGCAGTACTTC	TRBJ2-7	few	TRBV6-6	TRBD2
CASSRQHSGANVLTF	TGTGCCAGCTCCCGACAACACTCTGGGGCCAACGTCCTGACTTTC	TRBJ2-6	NA	TRBV18	NA
CASRENNEQFF	TGTGCCAGCAGGGAGAACAATGAGCAGTTCTTC	TRBJ2-1	NA	TRBV2	NA
CASREREGPLSTDTQYF	TGTGCCAGCAGAGAGCGGGAGGGCCCTCTGAGCACAGATACGCAGTATTTT	TRBJ2-3	NA	TRBV2	TRBD2
CASSLGTGTGSYGYTF	TGTGCCAGCAGTTTGGGAACCGGGACAGGGTCCTATGGCTACACCTTC	TRBJ1-2	NA	TRBV28	TRBD1
CASSTYLGQEVRTDTQYF	TGCGCCAGCTCTACTTACTTAGGACAGGAGGTCCGCACAGATACGCAGTATTTT	TRBJ2-3	NA	TRBV10-2	TRBD1
CASSLSAGAPSGANVLTF	TGTGCCAGCAGCTTATCGGCAGGGGCCCCCTCTGGGGCCAACGTCCTGACTTTC	TRBJ2-6	once	TRBV7-3	NA
CASSILAGVRETQYF	TGTGCCAGCTCAATTCTAGCGGGAGTTAGGGAGACCCAGTACTTC	TRBJ2-5	NA	TRBV18	TRBD2
CASSLGGRAEDTQYF	TGCGCCAGCAGCTTGGGCGGGAGGGCCGAGGATACGCAGTATTTT	TRBJ2-3	NA	TRBV5-1	TRBD2
CAISARAYTEAFF	TGTGCCATCAGTGCCAGGGCCTATACTGAAGCTTTCTTT	TRBJ1-1	many	TRBV10-3	NA
CASQPSGRDGDTQYF	TGTGCCAGTCAGCCTAGCGGGAGGGATGGAGATACGCAGTATTTT	TRBJ2-3	NA	TRBV19	TRBD2
CASSLGGSRNEQYF	TGTGCCAGCAGCTTAGGCGGGAGTCGGAACGAGCAGTACTTC	TRBJ2-7	once	TRBV7-8	TRBD2
CASSRQGPKNTEAFF	TGTGCCAGCAGTCGACAGGGGCCAAAGAACACTGAAGCTTTCTTT	TRBJ1-1	few	TRBV6-5	TRBD1
CASSYGTPKNYEQYF	TGTGCCAGCAGTTACGGGACTCCAAAAAACTACGAGCAGTACTTC	TRBJ2-7	NA	TRBV27	NA
CASSLGAGQGRMGNQPQHF	TGTGCCAGCAGTTTAGGGGCGGGACAGGGTCGGATGGGCAATCAGCCCCAGCATTTT	TRBJ1-5	NA	TRBV28	TRBD1
CAIRAGYIDGETQYF	TGTGCCATCCGAGCGGGATATATAGATGGGGAGACCCAGTACTTC	TRBJ2-5	NA	TRBV6-1	TRBD2
CASSRQGSVEQYF	TGTGCCAGCTCCCGTCAGGGGTCGGTCGAGCAGTACTTC	TRBJ2-7	NA	TRBV18	NA
CASSYSGGYGYTF	TGTGCCAGCAGTTATTCTGGAGGCTATGGCTACACCTTC	TRBJ1-2	NA	TRBV6-5	NA
CASTPYGSGTGDEQYF	TGTGCCAGCACCCCTTACGGTTCCGGGACAGGGGACGAGCAGTACTTC	TRBJ2-7	NA	TRBV27	TRBD1
CASSLTNTGELFF	TGTGCCAGCAGCTTGACAAACACCGGGGAGCTGTTTTTT	TRBJ2-2	few	TRBV7-3	NA
CASSLASRDLKQFF	TGCGCCAGCAGCTTGGCATCCCGGGACTTAAAGCAGTTCTTC	TRBJ2-1	NA	TRBV5-1	NA
CASSDFWLAGQETQYF	TGTGCCAGCAGTGATTTTTGGCTAGCGGGACAAGAGACCCAGTACTTC	TRBJ2-5	NA	TRBV2	TRBD2
CASSVGVNTGELFF	TGTGCCAGCTCCGTCGGGGTGAACACCGGGGAGCTGTTTTTT	TRBJ2-2	NA	TRBV11-2	NA
CASSLGAGRNTGELFF	TGCGCCAGCAGCTTGGGGGCAGGGCGGAACACCGGGGAGCTGTTTTTT	TRBJ2-2	NA	TRBV5-1	NA
CASSLNRGTEAFF	TGTGCCAGCAGTTTGAACAGGGGAACTGAAGCTTTCTTT	TRBJ1-1	few	TRBV27	TRBD1
CAWTYTRQGWNTQYF	TGTGCCTGGACCTACACCCGACAGGGATGGAATACGCAGTATTTT	TRBJ2-3	NA	TRBV30	TRBD1
CASQLGGRNEQFF	TGTGCCTCACAATTGGGGGGAAGGAATGAGCAGTTCTTC	TRBJ2-1	once	TRBV10-3	NA
CASSSGLAGVTYEQYF	TGTGCCAGCTCATCCGGACTAGCGGGAGTAACCTACGAGCAGTACTTC	TRBJ2-7	NA	TRBV18	TRBD2
CASSANRGDYSPLHF	TGTGCCAGCAGTGCGAACAGGGGTGACTATTCACCCCTCCACTTT	TRBJ1-6	NA	TRBV25-1	TRBD1
CASSPETGAYGYTF	TGTGCCAGTAGCCCAGAGACAGGAGCATATGGCTACACCTTC	TRBJ1-2	NA	TRBV19	NA
CASSDRGNSGEKLFF	TGTGCCAGCAGTGACAGGGGGAATTCGGGTGAAAAACTGTTTTTT	TRBJ1-4	few	TRBV6-1	TRBD1
CARSRTRAVGGEQFF	TGTGCCAGAAGCAGGACTAGGGCCGTGGGAGGTGAGCAGTTCTTC	TRBJ2-1	NA	TRBV5-3	TRBD2
CASSFAGSNSAFF	TGTGCCAGCAGCTTTGCAGGATCAAATTCGGCTTTCTTT	TRBJ1-1	few	TRBV7-9	NA
CATGPGLATYEQYF	TGTGCCACCGGACCGGGACTAGCGACTTACGAGCAGTACTTC	TRBJ2-7	NA	TRBV28	TRBD2
CASSEGDGGYSYDEQFF	TGTGCCAGCAGTGAAGGGGACGGGGGATATTCCTATGATGAGCAGTTCTTC	TRBJ2-1	NA	TRBV6-1	NA
CASSSQTGGGETQYF	TGTGCCAGCAGTTCCCAGACAGGGGGGGGAGAGACCCAGTACTTC	TRBJ2-5	NA	TRBV25-1	TRBD1
CASSPDSNYGYTF	TGCGCCAGCAGCCCGGACAGCAACTATGGCTACACCTTC	TRBJ1-2	NA	TRBV5-1	NA
CASSIYFQETQYF	TGTGCCAGTAGTATCTACTTCCAAGAGACCCAGTACTTC	TRBJ2-5	NA	TRBV19	NA
CASSRDSRNNYGYTF	TGTGCCAGCTCCCGGGACAGCCGCAACAACTATGGCTACACCTTC	TRBJ1-2	NA	TRBV18	TRBD1
CASSSSGQGNYGYTF	TGTGCCAGCTCATCGTCGGGACAGGGGAACTATGGCTACACCTTC	TRBJ1-2	NA	TRBV18	TRBD1
CASSLDSSYNSPLHF	TGTGCCAGCAGCTTAGATAGCTCCTATAATTCACCCCTCCACTTT	TRBJ1-6	NA	TRBV13	NA